Detailed here is one T cell receptor (beta chain). Antigen: not known. V lost 3 bases and J 4 bases, leaving 16 bases between the germline ends. CDR1 is SGHRS, CDR2 YFSETQ, per germline. The CDR3 runs to 16 residues. TCRdb recomputed calls from the reads with MiXCR, one row per CDR3 protein. The sample lists fewer than 550,000 distinct CDR3 sequences; roughly 30% were seen once. This sample was included in a study of T cell repertoires in cytomegalovirus infection. Study results and caveats: The response measured ex vivo was dominated by TCR beta clonotypes (HLA-C-restricted and CMV-specific). Adding up the frequency of public TCR beta families identified people who carried CMV plus the relevant HLA.

The chain carries TRBV5-1 and TRBJ2-2; TRBD2 is a possible D gene (5 bases). Sequenced material: PBMCs. This TCR derives from a human donor in good health (CMV status not recorded). Some clones in this sample may be carry-over from other donors' samples. This CDR3 reads CASSSAGAATTGELFF. The CDR3 DNA follows: TGCGCCAGCAGCTCCGCAGGAGCGGCGACCACCGGGGAGCTGTTTTTT.